A selection of T cell receptor beta chains follows, all from one sample in a study of shared clonotypes between healthy human individuals. The method was immunoSEQ multiplex PCR; TCRdb's version includes in-frame clones alone and lacks a portion of them. The sample carries some 2,400,000 clones, 90% to 97% recorded once. The sample consisted of naive CD4+ T cells sorted from blood. Source of these receptors: a man younger than 35 in good health. Each CDR3 is given with its conserved first and last residue. The D gene is left open where the match is weak. Clone size is not always given. Where it is, it says once, few, many or a class for expanded clones.

TRBV5-1	.	TRBJ2-2	.	CASSLGRANTGELFF	TGCGCCAGCAGCTTGGGCAGGGCCAACACCGGGGAGCTGTTTTTT
TRBV7-2	.	TRBJ2-3	.	CASSRGSDTQYF	TGTGCCAGCAGTAGGGGGTCAGATACGCAGTATTTT
TRBV5-1	.	TRBJ2-7	.	CASSSAGSYEQYF	TGCGCCAGCAGTTCGGCTGGGTCCTACGAGCAGTACTTC
TRBV5-1	.	TRBJ2-3	TRBD1	CASSPGTGEDTQYF	TGCGCCAGCAGCCCTGGGACAGGGGAAGATACGCAGTATTTT
TRBV2	.	TRBJ2-2	TRBD2	CASKDSGLANTGELFF	TGTGCCAGCAAGGATAGCGGGCTCGCGAACACCGGGGAGCTGTTTTTT
TRBV19	.	TRBJ1-2	TRBD1	CASTGQVYGYTF	TGTGCCAGTACCGGACAGGTCTATGGCTACACCTTC
TRBV6-4	.	TRBJ2-7	.	CASSDSTPYEQYF	TGTGCCAGCAGTGACTCGACCCCGTACGAGCAGTACTTC
TRBV25-1	.	TRBJ2-3	TRBD2	CASSKREATTDTQYF	TGTGCCAGCTCAAAGCGGGAGGCGACCACAGATACGCAGTATTTT
TRBV5-1	.	TRBJ1-6	TRBD1	CASSFTGAGGSPLHF	TGCGCCAGCAGCTTTACAGGGGCCGGAGGTTCACCCCTCCACTTT
TRBV6-1	.	TRBJ2-7	.	CASRAAGGFTYEQYF	TGTGCCAGCAGGGCTGCGGGCGGGTTCACCTACGAGCAGTACTTC
TRBV27	once	TRBJ2-5	TRBD2	CASSLRLDLGGETQYF	TGTGCCAGCAGTTTAAGACTCGACCTGGGAGGGGAGACCCAGTACTTC
TRBV7-2	once	TRBJ2-3	.	CASGRVGGDTQYF	TGTGCCAGCGGACGAGTCGGGGGAGATACGCAGTATTTT
TRBV6-1	once	TRBJ2-7	.	CASSFRPFPYEQYF	TGTGCCAGCAGTTTCAGACCCTTTCCCTACGAGCAGTACTTC
TRBV5-4	.	TRBJ2-1	.	CASSPPNNEQFF	TGTGCCAGCAGCCCACCCAACAATGAGCAGTTCTTC
TRBV27	.	TRBJ1-5	.	CASSFQGTPYSNQPQHF	TGTGCCAGCAGTTTCCAAGGGACACCCTATAGCAATCAGCCCCAGCATTTT
TRBV19	.	TRBJ2-7	.	CASPYRVFGCYEQYF	TGTGCCAGCCCCTACAGGGTCTTTGGTTGCTACGAGCAGTACTTC
TRBV4-1	.	TRBJ1-2	.	CASSQDSSSNYGYTF	TGCGCCAGCAGCCAAGATTCCTCGAGTAACTATGGCTACACCTTC
TRBV5-6	.	TRBJ1-1	.	CASSRGNTEAFF	TGTGCCAGCAGCCGGGGAAACACTGAAGCTTTCTTT
TRBV7-2	.	TRBJ1-6	TRBD1	CASSPGTGLSPLHF	TGTGCCAGCAGCCCCGGGACAGGGCTTTCACCCCTCCACTTT
TRBV2	.	TRBJ2-7	.	CASRGSTLGYYEQYF	TGTGCCAGCAGGGGATCTACATTAGGTTATTACGAGCAGTACTTC
TRBV7-2	.	TRBJ2-5	TRBD2	CASSPKAGGVETQYF	TGTGCCAGCAGCCCCAAAGCGGGAGGAGTGGAGACCCAGTACTTC
TRBV5-4	.	TRBJ1-2	TRBD1	CASSLDRGLYGYTF	TGTGCCAGCAGCTTGGACAGGGGACTCTATGGCTACACCTTC
TRBV6-4	once	TRBJ2-7	TRBD2	CASSDPPLAGGGHEQYF	TGTGCCAGCAGTGACCCTCCGTTAGCGGGAGGAGGTCACGAGCAGTACTTC
TRBV9	.	TRBJ2-2	TRBD2	CASSVRPGLAGGNTGELFF	TGTGCCAGCAGCGTCCGTCCGGGACTAGCGGGGGGGAACACCGGGGAGCTGTTTTTT
TRBV5-1	.	TRBJ2-2	.	CASSLEGGTKTGELFF	TGCGCCAGCAGCCTGGAGGGAGGAACTAAGACCGGGGAGCTGTTTTTT
TRBV5-4	.	TRBJ2-3	TRBD1	CASSLKQGAVTDTQYF	TGTGCCAGCAGCCTTAAACAGGGGGCTGTGACAGATACGCAGTATTTT
TRBV9	.	TRBJ1-6	.	CASSGPGLGYNSPLHF	TGTGCCAGCAGCGGGCCGGGACTTGGCTATAATTCACCCCTCCACTTT
TRBV6-1	.	TRBJ2-7	.	CASSEAGTREQYF	TGTGCCAGCAGTGAAGCGGGCACGAGGGAGCAGTACTTC
TRBV7-3	.	TRBJ2-4	.	CASSLTGEGKNIQYF	TGTGCCAGCAGCTTGACAGGGGAGGGGAAAAACATTCAGTACTTC
TRBV5-1	.	TRBJ2-1	TRBD2	CASSLGGRNSYNEQFF	TGCGCCAGCAGCTTGGGCGGGAGAAATTCCTACAATGAGCAGTTCTTC
TRBV5-1	once	TRBJ2-1	TRBD1	CASSFRTGMFF	TGCGCCAGCAGCTTCAGGACAGGGATGTTCTTC
TRBV10-3	.	TRBJ2-7	TRBD1	CAISEPGQGAIEQYF	TGTGCCATCAGTGAGCCGGGACAGGGGGCGATCGAGCAGTACTTC
TRBV28	.	TRBJ2-7	TRBD1	CASSLGGQGLFEQYF	TGTGCCAGCAGTTTAGGGGGACAGGGGCTCTTCGAGCAGTACTTC
TRBV18	once	TRBJ2-2	.	CASSPFRAKTNTGELFF	TGTGCCAGCTCACCATTTCGTGCCAAAACGAACACCGGGGAGCTGTTTTTT
TRBV30	.	TRBJ2-1	.	CAWSVWGREQFF	TGTGCCTGGAGTGTCTGGGGTCGGGAGCAGTTCTTC
TRBV5-1	.	TRBJ1-4	.	CASSLGQGNEKLFF	TGCGCCAGCAGCTTGGGGCAGGGAAATGAAAAACTGTTTTTT
TRBV19	.	TRBJ1-6	TRBD1	CASSRLPGQGGSPLHF	TGTGCCAGTAGTAGACTCCCGGGACAGGGTGGATCACCCCTCCACTTT
TRBV5-4	.	TRBJ1-4	TRBD1	CASSLGGQVAEKLFF	TGTGCCAGCAGCTTGGGGGGACAGGTCGCGGAAAAACTGTTTTTT
TRBV15	.	TRBJ1-2	TRBD1	CATSRGQENYGYTF	TGTGCCACCAGCAGGGGACAGGAGAACTATGGCTACACCTTC
TRBV7-9	once	TRBJ2-7	TRBD2	CASSLAGGRIPLYEQYF	TGTGCCAGCAGCTTAGCGGGCGGGAGGATCCCACTCTACGAGCAGTACTTC
TRBV12-5	.	TRBJ2-7	TRBD2	CASGLLGTSGFPYEQYF	TGTGCTAGTGGTTTGCTGGGGACTAGCGGGTTCCCCTACGAGCAGTACTTC
TRBV12-5	.	TRBJ2-7	.	CASGLVVNHGSYEQYF	TGTGCTAGTGGTTTGGTGGTAAACCATGGGTCCTACGAGCAGTACTTC
TRBV18	once	TRBJ2-7	TRBD1	CASSPTAGTGSYEQYF	TGTGCCAGCTCACCAACCGCCGGGACAGGGTCCTACGAGCAGTACTTC
TRBV25-1	.	TRBJ1-6	.	CASSEWDSPLHF	TGTGCCAGCAGTGAATGGGATTCACCCCTCCACTTT
TRBV7-6	.	TRBJ2-4	.	CASSLGNPKAKNIQYF	TGTGCCAGCAGCTTAGGTAACCCTAAAGCCAAAAACATTCAGTACTTC
TRBV7-9	.	TRBJ1-6	.	CASSLDGRKASSLHF	TGTGCCAGCAGCTTAGACGGCAGGAAGGCTTCATCCCTCCACTTT
TRBV10-1	.	TRBJ2-1	.	CASSESKIGSYNEQFF	TGCGCCAGCAGTGAGTCGAAGATCGGGTCCTACAATGAGCAGTTCTTC
TRBV29-1	.	TRBJ2-7	TRBD2	CSVGPGGGREQYF	TGCAGCGTTGGCCCCGGGGGAGGGCGCGAGCAGTACTTC
TRBV9	.	TRBJ2-7	.	CASSVEAVSYEQYF	TGTGCCAGCAGCGTAGAGGCGGTCTCCTACGAGCAGTACTTC
TRBV25-1	.	TRBJ1-3	TRBD1	CASSADRGTGNTIYF	TGTGCCAGCAGCGCTGACAGGGGCACTGGAAACACCATATATTTT
TRBV7-2	.	TRBJ2-1	.	CASSLVSSQVGDEQFF	TGTGCCAGCAGCTTAGTATCGTCCCAGGTCGGGGATGAGCAGTTCTTC
TRBV5-3	.	TRBJ2-1	.	CARSLRGNEQFF	TGTGCCAGAAGCTTGAGAGGCAATGAGCAGTTCTTC
TRBV6-1	.	TRBJ2-7	TRBD2	CASGTSNIEQYF	TGTGCCAGCGGGACTAGTAATATCGAGCAGTACTTC
TRBV19	once	TRBJ1-6	.	CASSIANGGQGYNSPLHF	TGTGCCAGTAGTATCGCTAACGGAGGGCAGGGGTATAATTCACCCCTCCACTTT